The 16 T cell receptor beta chains below come from one sample, sequenced in a study of T cell responses to AZD1222 COVID-19 vaccine. The repertoire was sequenced with immunoSEQ multiplex PCR; TCRdb's copy has only in-frame clones and lacks some. Seen here are about 110,000 clones, approximately 86% observed once, and the top ten hold about 3%. Sequenced material: peripheral blood, taken on day 0 of AZD1222 vaccination. These receptors were collected from an adult in good health.

This clone was detected once. This chain connects TRBV25-1 to TRBJ1-4; 9 bases align to TRBD1. The CDR3 has 15 amino acids. CDR1 is MGHDK, CDR2 SYGVNS, per germline. The J segment lost 7 bases and the V segment lost 4 bases, leaving 7 bases of the junction unmatched. The DNA for the CDR3 is TGTGCCAGCAGTGTCGGGGACAGGGTTAGTGAAAAACTGTTTTTT. It specifies CASSVGDRVSEKLFF.

This chain joins TRBV19 and TRBJ1-6, with no clear D. This CDR3 is 13 amino acids long. Germline values: CDR1 LNHDA, CDR2 SQIVND (reference sequence). Trimming removed 3 bases at V and 6 bases at J, with 6 bases between. The CDR3 DNA follows: TGTGCCAGTAGTATTCGAAGTAATTCACCCCTCCACTTT. This codes for CASSIRSNSPLHF.

This sequence joins TRBV27 and TRBJ1-1; D possibly corresponds to TRBD1 (6 bases). CDR3 size: 17 residues. From germline, CDR1 is MNHEY and CDR2 SMNVEV (reference sequence). Trimming stripped 2 bases from V and 8 bases from J, with 24 bases between. This chain's CDR3 is CASSLIGQGKGRGEAFF. The CDR3 coding sequence is TGTGCCAGCAGTTTAATAGGGCAGGGGAAAGGGCGCGGGGAAGCTTTCTTT.

The V and J genes are TRBV6-6 and TRBJ1-3; D call uncertain. CDR1 MNHNY and CDR2 SVGAGI come from the germline V gene (reference sequence). The CDR3 is 15 residues long. V lost 0 bases and J lost 3, with 9 bases in between. The CDR3 DNA sequence: TGTGCCAGCAGTTACTCGCAACAGATTGGAAACACCATATATTTT. This sequence encodes CASSYSQQIGNTIYF.

The chain combines TRBV9 with TRBJ2-3; 8 bases align to TRBD2. V lost 1 base to trimming and J lost 11 bases; unmatched junction nucleotides: 6. The CDR3 is made up of 13 amino acids. Germline CDR1 reads SGDLS; CDR2 reads YYNGEE. The CDR3 here is CASSVISGEQQYF. The CDR3 nucleotides read TGTGCCAGCAGCGTAATTAGCGGGGAGCAGCAGTATTTT.

V and J are TRBV10-1 and TRBJ2-3; perhaps TRBD2 as D (5 bases). With 2 bases removed from V and 6 bases from J, the gap between germline ends came to 12 bases. Germline loops: CDR1 WNHNN, CDR2 SYGVQD (reference sequence). This CDR3 is built from 14 residues. The CDR3 bases are TGCGCCAGCAGTGAGGCACTCCGGAGGGATACGCAGTATTTT. It yields the protein CASSEALRRDTQYF.

This rearrangement joins TRBV6-5 to TRBJ1-1, with TRBD1 as a possible D gene (6 bases). Germline V gene sequence: CDR1 MNHEY, CDR2 SVGAGI. The CDR3 length is 15 residues. V lost 0 bases and J lost 5, with 13 bases in between. For the CDR3, the DNA is TGTGCCAGCAGTTACTCACCGGGGGGCGAGACTGAAGCTTTCTTT. Amino acids: CASSYSPGGETEAFF.

The chain couples TRBV29-1 to TRBJ2-1, with a weak D call TRBD2 (5 bases). Per the germline V gene, CDR1 is SQVTM and CDR2 is ANQGSEA. Trimming left V 4 bases short and J 7 bases short, with 29 bases between. CDR3 size: 18 residues. As DNA, the CDR3 is TGCAGCGTTGTCCTCGTCGCATATCAGGCTCCCCGGACTAATGAGCAGTTCTTC. Translation: CSVVLVAYQAPRTNEQFF.

As DNA, the CDR3 is TGTGCCAGCAGCGGGGGAGGTTTCTCTGGAAACACCATATATTTT. Protein: CASSGGGFSGNTIYF. The V gene is TRBV11-3, the J gene TRBJ1-3, with TRBD1 as a possible D gene (5 bases). The CDR3 runs 15 residues. CDR1 and CDR2 (germline): SGHNT, YENEEA. V lost 5 bases, J lost 0 bases, and 11 bases lay in between. Full variable domain (remainder filled in from reference TRBV11-3 and TRBJ1-3): EAGVVQSPRYKIIEKKQPVAFWCNPISGHNTLYWYLQNLGQGPELLIRYENEEAVDDSQLPKDRFSAERLKGVDSTLKIQPAELGDSAVYLCASSGGGFSGNTIYFGEGSWLTVV.

The chain has TRBV29-1 and TRBJ1-6, with 7 positions matching TRBD1. V lost 6 bases, J lost 7 bases, and 9 bases stayed unmatched. The CDR3 sequence is 14 residues long. Germline V gene data show CDR1 as SQVTM and CDR2 as ANQGSEA. The CDR3 sequence: CSVPGDSLNSPLHF. In DNA, the CDR3 is TGCAGCGTCCCCGGGGACAGCTTGAATTCACCCCTCCACTTT.

This chain connects TRBV7-8 to TRBJ2-1, with D tentatively TRBD1 or TRBD2 (5 bases each). With 5 bases removed from V and 7 bases from J, the gap between germline ends came to 12 bases. The CDR3 extends over 13 amino acids. Per the germline V gene, CDR1 is SGHVS and CDR2 is FQNEAQ. CDR3 sequence (DNA): TGTGCCAGCAGCAGGGGACCGACAAATGAGCAGTTCTTC. Its protein is CASSRGPTNEQFF.

The CDR3 reads CASSIVYRTGTGHEAFF. The CDR3 coding sequence is TGTGCCAGTAGTATAGTTTACCGCACCGGGACAGGCCATGAAGCTTTCTTT. This chain uses TRBV19 with TRBJ1-1; 8 positions match TRBD1. The V segment lost 1 base and the J segment 7 bases; nucleotides outside the gene matches: 14. In germline, CDR1 is LNHDA, CDR2 SQIVND (reference sequence). This CDR3 region has 17 residues.

This clone has just one count. This chain connects TRBV5-5 to TRBJ2-3, with D unresolved. The CDR3 runs to 13 residues. CDR1 and CDR2 from the germline V gene are SGHKS and YYEKEE (reference sequence). V lost 2 bases and J 6 bases, leaving 10 bases between the germline ends. In DNA form, the CDR3 reads TGTGCCAGCAGCTTTAAGGCGGTGGATACGCAGTATTTT. Translating it yields CASSFKAVDTQYF.

This chain uses TRBV6-5 with TRBJ1-2; D uncertain. In germline, CDR1 is MNHEY, CDR2 SVGAGI. The CDR3 has 13 amino acids. Trimming took off 5 bases at V and 5 bases at J, with 12 bases between the two ends. This chain's CDR3 is CASSNLGRYGYTF. The CDR3, as DNA: TGTGCCAGCAGTAACTTGGGAAGATATGGCTACACCTTC.

The chain links TRBV19 to TRBJ1-5; the D is unclear. V was clipped by 6 bases and J by 4 bases, with 10 bases between them. Germline V gives CDR1 LNHDA, CDR2 SQIVND (reference sequence). The CDR3 totals 13 residues. The CDR3 reads CASSEGRNQPQHF. CDR3 coding DNA: TGTGCCAGTAGCGAGGGTAGAAATCAGCCCCAGCATTTT.

The chain uses TRBV11-1 and TRBJ2-3, with 13 bases identical to TRBD2. V gave up 0 bases and J gave up 6 bases; unmatched junction bases: 6. Per the germline V gene, CDR1 is SGHAT and CDR2 is FQDESV (reference sequence). The CDR3 has 17 amino acids. CDR3 nucleotide sequence: TGTGCCAGCAGCTTAGCCTCACTAGCGGGGGGGCCGGATACGCAGTATTTT. Amino acid sequence: CASSLASLAGGPDTQYF.